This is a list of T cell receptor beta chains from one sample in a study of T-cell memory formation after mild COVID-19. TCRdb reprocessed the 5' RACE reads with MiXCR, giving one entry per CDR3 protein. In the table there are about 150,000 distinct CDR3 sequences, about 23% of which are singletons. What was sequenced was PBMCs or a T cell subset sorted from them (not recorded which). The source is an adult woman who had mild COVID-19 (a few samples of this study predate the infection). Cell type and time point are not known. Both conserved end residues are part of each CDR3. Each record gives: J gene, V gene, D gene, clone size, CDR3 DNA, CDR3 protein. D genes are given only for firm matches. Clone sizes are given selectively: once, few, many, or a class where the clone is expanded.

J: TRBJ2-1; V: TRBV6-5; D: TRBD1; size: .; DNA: TGTGCCAGCAGTTACTCAGGGACAGGGTTTGGTGAGCAGTTCTTC; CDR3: CASSYSGTGFGEQFF
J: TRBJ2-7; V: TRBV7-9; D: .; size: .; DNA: TGTGCCAGCAGTTCCGGACCAGAGGTAATCGACGAGCAGTACTTC; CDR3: CASSSGPEVIDEQYF
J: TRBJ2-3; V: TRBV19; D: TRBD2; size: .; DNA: TGTGCCAGTAGTATGAATCTAGCGGGCTACACAGATACGCAGTATTTT; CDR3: CASSMNLAGYTDTQYF
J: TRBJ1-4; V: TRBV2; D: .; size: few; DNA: TGTGCCAGCAGTGGTTTGGCATACACAACTAATGAAAAACTGTTTTTT; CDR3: CASSGLAYTTNEKLFF
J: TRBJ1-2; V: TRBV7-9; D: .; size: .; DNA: TGTGCCAGCAGCTTAGCCCATCCTCCGGGGGGCTACACCTTC; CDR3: CASSLAHPPGGYTF
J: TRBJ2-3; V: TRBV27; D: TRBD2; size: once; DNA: TGTGCCAGCTCCACCTCGGGAGGGGAGGATACGCAGTATTTT; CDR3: CASSTSGGEDTQYF
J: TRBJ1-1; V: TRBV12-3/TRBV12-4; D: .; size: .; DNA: TGTGCCAGCAGTCCGGACCCATCCGCAGGGACTGAAGCTTTCTTT; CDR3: CASSPDPSAGTEAFF
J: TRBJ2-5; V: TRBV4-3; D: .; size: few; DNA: TGCGCCAGCAGCCAAGACCCGGCTTTTCGGGAGACCCAGTACTTC; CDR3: CASSQDPAFRETQYF
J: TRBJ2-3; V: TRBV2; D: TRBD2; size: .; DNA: TGTGCCAGCCGAACTTGGGGACTAGCGAGCACAGATACGCAGTATTTT; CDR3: CASRTWGLASTDTQYF
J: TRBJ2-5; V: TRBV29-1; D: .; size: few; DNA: TGCAGCGTTGAGGGGGCGGGCGGCCAAGAGACCCAGTACTTC; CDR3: CSVEGAGGQETQYF
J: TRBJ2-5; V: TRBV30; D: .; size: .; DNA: TGTGCCTCGCCCAGGGGAGATGAGACCCAGTACTTC; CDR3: CASPRGDETQYF
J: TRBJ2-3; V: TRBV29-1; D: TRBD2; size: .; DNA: TGCAGCGTTGGCCGCATAGCGGGAGACTCAGATACGCAGTATTTT; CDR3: CSVGRIAGDSDTQYF
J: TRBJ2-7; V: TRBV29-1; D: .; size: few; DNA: TGCAGCGTTGGGACGGGTTACGAGCAGTACTTC; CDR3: CSVGTGYEQYF